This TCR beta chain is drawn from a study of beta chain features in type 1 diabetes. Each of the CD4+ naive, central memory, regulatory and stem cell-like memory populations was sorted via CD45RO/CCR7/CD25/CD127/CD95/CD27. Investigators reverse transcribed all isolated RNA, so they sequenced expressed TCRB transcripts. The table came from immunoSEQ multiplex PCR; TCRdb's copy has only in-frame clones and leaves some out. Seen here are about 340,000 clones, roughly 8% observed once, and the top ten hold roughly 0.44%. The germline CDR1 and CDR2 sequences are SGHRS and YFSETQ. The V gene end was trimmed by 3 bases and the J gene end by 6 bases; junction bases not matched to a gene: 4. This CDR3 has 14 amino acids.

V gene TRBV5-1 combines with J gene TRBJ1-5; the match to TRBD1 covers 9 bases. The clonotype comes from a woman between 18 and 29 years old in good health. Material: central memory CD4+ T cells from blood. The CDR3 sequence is CASSWGQGGQPQHF. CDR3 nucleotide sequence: TGCGCCAGCAGCTGGGGACAGGGTGGTCAGCCCCAGCATTTT.